These 18 T cell receptor beta chains were all obtained from the same sample, sequenced in a study of metastatic and nonmetastatic thyroid tumors. The entire patient cohort was treatment-naive prior to thyroid surgery. Using MiXCR, TCRdb re-called clones from the PCR reads. The sample shows 40,000 or so clones, roughly a quarter of them seen only once. Specimen: blood. These receptors all stem from a female donor with papillary thyroid cancer or a benign thyroid nodule (not recorded which). Some clones in this sample may be carry-over from other donors' samples.

About this clone itself: Germline is not matched at one junction end, which may reflect a read error. The sample holds other DNA sequences that translate to the same CDR3. The chain combines TRBV4-3 with TRBJ2-7, with 10 bases that match TRBD2. CDR3 size: 15 residues. The germline V gene has CDR1 LGHNA and CDR2 YSLEER. The CDR3 nucleotides read TGCGCCAGCAGCCCAGGACTAGCGGTCTCCTACGAGCAGTACTTT. This sequence encodes CASSPGLAVSYEQYF.

By proportion, this clone is medium-sized. The rearrangement uses TRBV28 and TRBJ2-7; D call uncertain. V was shortened by 1 base and J by 4 bases, with 5 bases between the two germline ends. Germline loops: CDR1 MDHEN, CDR2 SYDVKM. This CDR3 has 12 residues. This CDR3 reads CASSLYRYEQYF. The CDR3 coding sequence is TGTGCCAGCAGTTTATATAGATACGAGCAGTACTTC.

The chain carries TRBV6-1 and TRBJ1-6; D not resolved. Per germline, CDR1 MNHNS and CDR2 SASEGT. CDR3 length: 17 residues. V was cut by 2 bases and J by 11 bases, with 22 bases left in between. As DNA, the CDR3 is TGTGCCAGCAGTGAATACGGGAGGGAGGCGTTTTGGACACCCCTCCACTTT. This encodes CASSEYGREAFWTPLHF.

The CDR3 nucleotides read TGCAGTGCAGTGGACAGGGATTACAATGAGCAGTTCTTC. This codes for CSAVDRDYNEQFF. The chain links TRBV20-1 to TRBJ2-1; TRBD1 matches at 8 bases. After removal of 6 bases from V and 4 bases from J, the junction contained 5 bases not matched to a gene. The CDR3 consists of 13 residues. Germline V gives CDR1 DFQATT, CDR2 SNEGSKA (reference sequence).

This clone was seen repeatedly, ten times or more. The rearrangement uses TRBV7-8 and TRBJ2-7, with a possible D match to TRBD2 (5 bases). The CDR3 length is 17 residues. Germline CDR1 SGHVS, CDR2 FQNEAQ. V gave up 5 bases and J gave up 3 bases, with 23 bases separating them. This chain's CDR3 is CASSELEFLTPYYEQYF. CDR3 bases: TGTGCCAGCAGCGAACTAGAGTTCCTGACCCCTTACTACGAGCAGTACTTC.

This clone was observed at least ten times. The chain links TRBV7-9 to TRBJ2-5; 9 nucleotides line up with TRBD2. The CDR3 consists of 15 residues. Germline V gene sequence: CDR1 SEHNR, CDR2 FQNEAQ (reference sequence). V gave up 1 base and J gave up 3 bases; unmatched junction bases: 3. DNA of the CDR3: TGTGCCAGCAGCTTAGTGCCTAGCGGGAAAGAGACCCAGTACTTC. Its translation is CASSLVPSGKETQYF.

There are a few counts of this clone. The gene calls are TRBV6-1 and TRBJ1-3, with D possibly TRBD1 on 6 matching bases. In germline, CDR1 is MNHNS, CDR2 SASEGT. Trimming removed 6 bases from V and 0 bases from J, with 15 bases in between. The CDR3 runs to 16 residues. The CDR3 DNA reads as TGTGCCAGCAGAAGGGCCGGACAGTTCTCTGGAAACACCATATATTTT. Translating gives CASRRAGQFSGNTIYF.

The rearrangement uses TRBV5-1 and TRBJ2-1; 7 bases are shared with TRBD2. The germline V gene has CDR1 SGHRS and CDR2 YFSETQ. With V trimmed by 0 bases and J by 7 bases, 7 bases remained unmatched. CDR3 size: 15 residues. CDR3 nucleotides: TGCGCCAGCAGCTTGGGAGCGGGGCCTAGGAATGAGCAGTTCTTC. This gives the protein CASSLGAGPRNEQFF.

This clone has ten or more counts. V gene TRBV5-4 combines with J gene TRBJ2-3, with a possible D match to TRBD1 (6 bases). V lost 0 bases and J lost 2, with 13 bases in between. This CDR3 spans 16 amino acids. Germline V gene lookup returns CDR1 SGHNT and CDR2 YYREEE (reference sequence). The CDR3 DNA reads as TGTGCCAGCAGCTTGGATTATACAGGGCTCACAGATACGCAGTATTTT. Residues: CASSLDYTGLTDTQYF.

This clone was seen a few times. The chain has TRBV28 and TRBJ2-1; D is undetermined. Per the germline V gene, CDR1 is MDHEN and CDR2 is SYDVKM. The CDR3 runs to 18 residues. Between the trimmed V and J ends, which lost 5 bases and 9 bases, there was a span of 29 bases. This CDR3 reads CASSPQCSPGTVGIEQFF. The CDR3 nucleotides read TGTGCCAGCAGTCCCCAATGTAGCCCGGGTACGGTTGGTATTGAGCAGTTCTTC.

This clone was recorded at least ten times. J is TRBJ2-1 and V is TRBV2, with 12 bases matching TRBD2. The CDR3 totals 15 residues. Trimming took 4 bases from V and 8 from J; bases not matched to a gene: 6. In germline, CDR1 is SNHLY, CDR2 FYNNEI. CDR3 protein: CASSGTSGVGHEQFF. As DNA, the CDR3 is TGTGCCAGCAGTGGGACTAGCGGGGTCGGACATGAGCAGTTCTTC.

This clone showed up just once. The chain is built from TRBV20-1 and TRBJ1-2; D may be TRBD1 (6 bases). The CDR3 spans 14 residues. Germline CDR1 reads DFQATT; CDR2 reads SNEGSKA (reference sequence). With 6 bases removed from V and 9 bases from J, the gap between germline ends came to 23 bases. CDR3 DNA sequence: TGCAGTGCCGTAGTGAGACAGGAATGGATGAGCTACACCTTC. It is translated as CSAVVRQEWMSYTF.

This clone was seen repeatedly, ten times or more. The chain links TRBV12-3 or TRBV12-4 to TRBJ1-5; D call uncertain. The V gene lost 8 bases and the J gene lost 0 bases, with 11 bases spanning the gap. This CDR3 is built from 14 residues. The CDR3 DNA is TGTGCCAGCTCTCGCGGCAATAGCAATCAGCCCCAGCATTTT. The encoded protein is CASSRGNSNQPQHF.

CDR3 region: CASSSRQGGYNEQFF. CDR3 DNA: TGTGCCAGCAGCTCCAGACAGGGGGGGTACAATGAGCAGTTCTTC. This rearrangement joins TRBV11-2 to TRBJ2-1; 9 positions match TRBD1. The CDR3 is 15 residues long. Germline V gene sequence: CDR1 SGHAT, CDR2 FQNNGV. V shed 4 bases and J 4 bases; nucleotides not matched to a gene: 5. Drawing the rest from reference TRBV11-2 and TRBJ2-1, the complete variable domain is EAGVAQSPRYKIIEKRQSVAFWCNPISGHATLYWYQQILGQGPKLLIQFQNNGVVDDSQLPKDRFSAERLKGVDSTLKIQPAKLEDSAVYLCASSSRQGGYNEQFFGPGTRLTVL.

V gene TRBV15 combines with J gene TRBJ1-1; D might be TRBD1 (5 bases). CDR3 length equals 15 residues. Germline CDR1 is LNHNV and CDR2 is YYDKDF (reference sequence). Trimming took 0 bases from V and 5 from J, leaving 13 bases between them. The CDR3 loop is CATSRDLGGGTEAFF. Written as DNA, the CDR3 is TGTGCCACCAGCAGAGATTTGGGCGGGGGTACTGAAGCTTTCTTT.

The V call is TRBV4-1, the J call TRBJ1-2; no clear D. Germline V CDR1 and CDR2: MGHRA, YSYEKL. Trimming left V 1 base short and J 5 bases short, with 5 bases between. There are 12 residues in the CDR3. Here the CDR3 DNA reads TGCGCCAGCAGCCAAGTGGGTTATGGCTACACCTTC. Protein product: CASSQVGYGYTF.

The rearrangement joins TRBV12-3 or TRBV12-4 to TRBJ1-1; 7 positions match TRBD1. The CDR3 sequence is 16 residues long. V shed 7 bases and J 5 bases; nucleotides not matched to a gene: 16. The chain's CDR3 is CASTLLQGGGLTEAFF. The CDR3 coding sequence is TGTGCCAGCACCCTTCTACAGGGAGGGGGCTTAACTGAAGCTTTCTTT.

This clone was seen only a few times. A much larger clone is a single base away; this may be a read error. CDR3 coding DNA: TGTGCCAGCAGCACCTATAGCGGGAGTTTTGAGACCCAGTACTTC. Translating gives CASSTYSGSFETQYF. The chain combines TRBV5-4 with TRBJ2-5; 9 bases are shared with TRBD2. Per germline, CDR1 SGHNT and CDR2 YYREEE (reference sequence). V shed 4 bases and J 5 bases; nucleotides not matched to a gene: 9. CDR3 length: 15 residues.